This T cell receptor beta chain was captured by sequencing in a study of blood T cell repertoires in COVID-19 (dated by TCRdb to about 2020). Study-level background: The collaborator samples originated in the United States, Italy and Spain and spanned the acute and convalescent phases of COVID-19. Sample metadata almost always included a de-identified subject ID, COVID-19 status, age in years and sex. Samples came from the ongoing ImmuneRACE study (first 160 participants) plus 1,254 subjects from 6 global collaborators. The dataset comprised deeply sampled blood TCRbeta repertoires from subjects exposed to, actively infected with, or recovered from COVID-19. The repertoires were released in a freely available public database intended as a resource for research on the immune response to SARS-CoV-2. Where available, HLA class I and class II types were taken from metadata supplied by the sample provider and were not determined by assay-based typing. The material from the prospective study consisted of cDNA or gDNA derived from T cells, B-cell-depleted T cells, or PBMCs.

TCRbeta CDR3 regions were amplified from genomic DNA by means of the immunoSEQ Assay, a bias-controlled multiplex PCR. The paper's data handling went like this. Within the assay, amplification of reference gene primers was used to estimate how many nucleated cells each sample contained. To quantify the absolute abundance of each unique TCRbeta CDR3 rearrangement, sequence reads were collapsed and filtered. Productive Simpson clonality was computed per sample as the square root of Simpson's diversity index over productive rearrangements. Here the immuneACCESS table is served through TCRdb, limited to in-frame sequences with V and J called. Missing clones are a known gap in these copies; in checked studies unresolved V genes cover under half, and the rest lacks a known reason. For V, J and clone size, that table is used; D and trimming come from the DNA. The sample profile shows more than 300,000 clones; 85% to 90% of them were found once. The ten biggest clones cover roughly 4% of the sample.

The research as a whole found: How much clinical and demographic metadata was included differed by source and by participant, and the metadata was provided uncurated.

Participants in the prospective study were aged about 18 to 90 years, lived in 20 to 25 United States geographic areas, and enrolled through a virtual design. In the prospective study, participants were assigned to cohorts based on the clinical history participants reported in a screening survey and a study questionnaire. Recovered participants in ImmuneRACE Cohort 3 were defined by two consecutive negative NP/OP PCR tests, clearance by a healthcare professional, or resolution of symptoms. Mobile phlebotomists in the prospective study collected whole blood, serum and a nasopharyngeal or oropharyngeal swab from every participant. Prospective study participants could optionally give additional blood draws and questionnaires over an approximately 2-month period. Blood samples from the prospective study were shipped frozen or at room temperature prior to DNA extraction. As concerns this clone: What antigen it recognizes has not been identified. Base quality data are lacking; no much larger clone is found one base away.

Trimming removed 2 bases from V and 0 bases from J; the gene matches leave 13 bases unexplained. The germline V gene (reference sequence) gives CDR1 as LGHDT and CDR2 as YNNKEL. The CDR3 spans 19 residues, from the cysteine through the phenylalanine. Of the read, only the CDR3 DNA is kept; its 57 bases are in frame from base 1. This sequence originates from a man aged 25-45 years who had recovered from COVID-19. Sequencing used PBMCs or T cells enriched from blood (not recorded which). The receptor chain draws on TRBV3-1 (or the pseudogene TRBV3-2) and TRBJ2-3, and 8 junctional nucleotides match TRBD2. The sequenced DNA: TGTGCCAGCAGCCAACTAAGTTCAGCGGGGGTCCCTAGCACAGATACGCAGTATTTT. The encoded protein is CASSQLSSAGVPSTDTQYF.